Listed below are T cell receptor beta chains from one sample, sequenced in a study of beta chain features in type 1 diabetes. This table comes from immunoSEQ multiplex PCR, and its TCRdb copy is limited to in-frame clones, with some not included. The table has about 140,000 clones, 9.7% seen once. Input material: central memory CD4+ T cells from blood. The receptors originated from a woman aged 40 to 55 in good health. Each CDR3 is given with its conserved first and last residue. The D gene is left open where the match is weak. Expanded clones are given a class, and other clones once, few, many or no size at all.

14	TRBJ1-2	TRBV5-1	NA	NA	TGCGCCAGCAGCTTGACTGTTGGAGGCTATGGCTACACCTTC	CASSLTVGGYGYTF
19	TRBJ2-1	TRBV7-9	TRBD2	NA	TGTGCCAGCAGCTTTACCGGGACTAGCGGGGTTGTGGCCTACAATGAGCAGTTCTTC	CASSFTGTSGVVAYNEQFF
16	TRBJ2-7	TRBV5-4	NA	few	TGTGCCAGCAGCTTGGATGGTTATGGGGCCGGCAACGAGCAGTACTTC	CASSLDGYGAGNEQYF
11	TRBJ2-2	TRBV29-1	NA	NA	TGCAGCGGCTACAGGGCCGGGGAGCTGTTTTTT	CSGYRAGELFF
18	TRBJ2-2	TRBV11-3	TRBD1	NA	TGTGCCAGCAGCTCGAGGGGACAGGCCGAGGGACTGTGCGGGGAGCTGTTTTTT	CASSSRGQAEGLCGELFF
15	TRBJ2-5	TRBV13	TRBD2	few	TGTGCCAGCAGCTTAGCGGCTAGCGGGGGAAGGACCCAGTACTTC	CASSLAASGGRTQYF
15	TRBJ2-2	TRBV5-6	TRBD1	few	TGTGCCAGCAGCTTGGGGGACAGGGCGACCGGGGAGCTGTTTTTT	CASSLGDRATGELFF
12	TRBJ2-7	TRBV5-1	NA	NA	TGCGCCAGCAGGACCGAACGGGGCGAGCAGTACTTC	CASRTERGEQYF
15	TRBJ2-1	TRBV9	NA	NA	TGTGCCAGCAGGCCCGTGGGGGGGCCAAGCAATGAGCAGTTCTTC	CASRPVGGPSNEQFF
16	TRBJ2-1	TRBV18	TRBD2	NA	TGTGCCAGCTCACCGCCCACTAGCGCGCCGATGAATGAGCAGTTCTTC	CASSPPTSAPMNEQFF
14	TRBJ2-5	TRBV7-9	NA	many	TGTGCCAGCAGCTTAGGGAGGACCCAAGAGACCCAGTACTTC	CASSLGRTQETQYF
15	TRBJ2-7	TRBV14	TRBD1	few	TGTGCCAGCAGCCAAAGGCGGACAGGGAACTACGAGCAGTACTTC	CASSQRRTGNYEQYF
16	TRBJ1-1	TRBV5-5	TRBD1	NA	TGTGCCAGCAGCTGGGGGACAGGTTGGGCGAACACTGAAGCTTTCTTT	CASSWGTGWANTEAFF
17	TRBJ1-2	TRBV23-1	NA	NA	TGCGCCAGCAGTCAGGGGGGGGGCAGGGGAGCTAACTATGGCTACACCTTC	CASSQGGGRGANYGYTF
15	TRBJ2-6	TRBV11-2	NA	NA	TGTGCCAGCAGCTTAGGGCCCACTGGGGCCAACGTCCTGACTTTC	CASSLGPTGANVLTF
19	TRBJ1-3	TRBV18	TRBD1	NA	TGTGCCAGCTCACCACCCCGGACAGGGCGTACTTACTCTGGAAACACCATATATTTT	CASSPPRTGRTYSGNTIYF
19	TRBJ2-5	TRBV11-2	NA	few	TGTGCCAGCAGCTTCCGAGGACGGGGGGCGATTAGCCCACAAGAGACCCAGTACTTC	CASSFRGRGAISPQETQYF
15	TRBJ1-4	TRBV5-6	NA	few	TGTGCCAGCAGCCGACCGGACAGCTCTAGAGAAAAACTGTTTTTT	CASSRPDSSREKLFF
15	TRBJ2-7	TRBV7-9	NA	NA	TGTGCCAGCAGCTCCGGACTGTCCTATGGGGACGAGCAGTACTTC	CASSSGLSYGDEQYF
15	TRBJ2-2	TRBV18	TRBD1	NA	TGTGCCAGCTCACAGGGACAGAGGAACACCGGGGAGCTGTTTTTT	CASSQGQRNTGELFF
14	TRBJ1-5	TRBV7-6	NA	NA	TGTGCCAGCAGCCGGAGAGGGGCGGGACAGCCCCAGCATTTT	CASSRRGAGQPQHF
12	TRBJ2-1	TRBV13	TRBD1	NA	TGTGCCAGCTTAGGGACAGGGTTTGAGCAGTTCTTC	CASLGTGFEQFF
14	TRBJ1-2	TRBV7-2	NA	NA	TGTGCCAGCAGTCCGACGGCGGGCAGGGGCGGCTACACCTTC	CASSPTAGRGGYTF
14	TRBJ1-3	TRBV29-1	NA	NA	TGCAGCGCAACCGCCGGGGGGAGAGGGAACACCATATATTTT	CSATAGGRGNTIYF
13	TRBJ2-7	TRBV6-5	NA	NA	TGTGCCAGCAGTTATTTGGGGGGTTACGAGCAGTACTTC	CASSYLGGYEQYF
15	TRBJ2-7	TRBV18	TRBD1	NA	TGTGCCAGCTCACCACCCGGGACAGGATCCTACGAGCAGTACTTC	CASSPPGTGSYEQYF
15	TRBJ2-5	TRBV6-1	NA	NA	TGTGCCAGCACCCTGAGGGTGGGGGCTCAAGAGACCCAGTACTTC	CASTLRVGAQETQYF
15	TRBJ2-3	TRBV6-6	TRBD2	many	TGTGCCAGCAGTTTCCCAAGAGGGAGGGCAGATACGCAGTATTTT	CASSFPRGRADTQYF
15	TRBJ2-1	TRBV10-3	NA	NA	TGTGCCATCAGTGAGGGGGGGAGTTCGGCCGAGGAGCAGTTCTTC	CAISEGGSSAEEQFF
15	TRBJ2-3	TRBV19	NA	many	TGTGCCAGTAGTTCAGGGGTCTCTAGCACAGATACGCAGTATTTT	CASSSGVSSTDTQYF
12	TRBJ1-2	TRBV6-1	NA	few	TGTGCCAGCAGTGATGGGGGGTATGGCTACACCTTC	CASSDGGYGYTF
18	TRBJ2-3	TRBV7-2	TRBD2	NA	TGTGCCAGCAGCTTGTTCCTTAGCGGGGACTCTAGCACAGATACGCAGTATTTT	CASSLFLSGDSSTDTQYF
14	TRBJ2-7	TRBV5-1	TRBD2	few	TGCGCCAGCAGCTTGGGGACTAGCGTGTACGAGCAGTACTTC	CASSLGTSVYEQYF
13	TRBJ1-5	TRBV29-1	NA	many	TGCAGCGTTGGGGGAGGGTCTTATCAGCCCCAGCATTTT	CSVGGGSYQPQHF
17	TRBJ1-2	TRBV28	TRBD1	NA	TGTGCCAGCAGCCCATCCGGGACACAGGGGGGGGCCTATGGCTACACCTTC	CASSPSGTQGGAYGYTF
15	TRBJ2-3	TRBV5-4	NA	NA	TGTGCCAGCAGCTTGGACGGGAAGCCCGTAGATACGCAGTATTTT	CASSLDGKPVDTQYF
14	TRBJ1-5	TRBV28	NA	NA	TGTGCCAGCAGTTTGGTCAGACTTAATCAGCCCCAGCATTTT	CASSLVRLNQPQHF
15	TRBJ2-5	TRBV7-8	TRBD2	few	TGTGCCAGCAGCTTAGGACTAGCAAGGCAAGAGACCCAGTACTTC	CASSLGLARQETQYF
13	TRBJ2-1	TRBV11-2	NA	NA	TGTGCCAGCACCGGGAGCTCCTACAATGAGCAGTTCTTC	CASTGSSYNEQFF
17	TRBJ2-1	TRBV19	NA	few	TGTGCCAGTAGTCCCCCGGGGACTCCGCCGTCCTACAATGAGCAGTTCTTC	CASSPPGTPPSYNEQFF
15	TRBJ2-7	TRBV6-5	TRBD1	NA	TGTGCCAGCAGTAACGGACAGGTCGAGGCCTACGAGCAGTACTTC	CASSNGQVEAYEQYF
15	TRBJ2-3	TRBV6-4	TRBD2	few	TGTGCCAGCAGCTCTTCGGGGGGAGCTACAGATACGCAGTATTTT	CASSSSGGATDTQYF
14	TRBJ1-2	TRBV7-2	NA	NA	TGTGCCAGTACTGCTGAAAGGACTCCTCGTGGCTACACCTTC	CASTAERTPRGYTF
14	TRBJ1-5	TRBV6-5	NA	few	TGTGCCAGCAGGACCGGGGGGCCGAATCAGCCCCAGCATTTT	CASRTGGPNQPQHF
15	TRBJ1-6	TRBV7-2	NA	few	TGTGCCAGCAGCCGGGGGGGGCGCCTAAATTCACCCCTCCACTTT	CASSRGGRLNSPLHF
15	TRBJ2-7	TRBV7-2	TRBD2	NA	TGTGCCAGCAGCTTAACTAGCGGGGGGAACTACGAGCAGTACTTC	CASSLTSGGNYEQYF
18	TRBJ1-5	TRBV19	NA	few	TGTGCCAGTAGTGACAGGCCTGGGGCAGGGATTGGCAATCAGCCCCAGCATTTT	CASSDRPGAGIGNQPQHF
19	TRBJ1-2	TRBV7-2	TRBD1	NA	TGTGCCAGCAGCTCCCAGATTTCCGAGACAGGGGAAGACAACTATGGCTACACCTTC	CASSSQISETGEDNYGYTF
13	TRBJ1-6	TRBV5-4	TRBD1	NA	TGTGCCAGCAGCGACAGGGTTTCACAAACCCTCCACTTT	CASSDRVSQTLHF
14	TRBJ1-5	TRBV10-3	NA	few	TGTGCCATCAGAGGGGCAGGAGAGGCCCAGCCCCAGCATTTT	CAIRGAGEAQPQHF
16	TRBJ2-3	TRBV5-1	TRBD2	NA	TGCGCCAGCACCGAAGGACTAGCGGAATTCACAGATACGCAGTATTTT	CASTEGLAEFTDTQYF
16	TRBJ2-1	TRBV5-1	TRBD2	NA	TGCGCCAGCGGAGGGACTAGCGGGGGGCACGGGGGTGAGCAGTTCTTC	CASGGTSGGHGGEQFF
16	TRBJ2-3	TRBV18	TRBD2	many	TGTGCCAGCTCACCTCGGACTAGCGGAAGCACAGATACGCAGTATTTT	CASSPRTSGSTDTQYF
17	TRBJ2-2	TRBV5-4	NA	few	TGTGCCAGCAGCTCCCCGACAGGGGAGGGGGGGACCGGGGAGCTGTTTTTT	CASSSPTGEGGTGELFF